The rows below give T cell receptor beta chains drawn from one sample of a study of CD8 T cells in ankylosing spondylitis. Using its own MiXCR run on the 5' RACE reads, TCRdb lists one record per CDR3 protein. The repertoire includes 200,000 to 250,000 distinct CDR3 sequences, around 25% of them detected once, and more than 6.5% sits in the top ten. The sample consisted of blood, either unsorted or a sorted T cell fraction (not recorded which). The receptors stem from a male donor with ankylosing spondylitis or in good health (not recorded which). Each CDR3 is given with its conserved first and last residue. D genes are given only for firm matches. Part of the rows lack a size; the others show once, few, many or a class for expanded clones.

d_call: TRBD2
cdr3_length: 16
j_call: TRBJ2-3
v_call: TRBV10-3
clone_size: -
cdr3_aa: CAISERSGGDQDTQYF
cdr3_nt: TGTGCCATCAGTGAGCGTTCGGGGGGAGATCAAGATACGCAGTATTTT

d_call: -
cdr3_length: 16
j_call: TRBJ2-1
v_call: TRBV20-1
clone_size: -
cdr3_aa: CSARDRTVRSYNEQFF
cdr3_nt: TGCAGTGCTAGAGATAGGACGGTTCGCTCCTACAATGAGCAGTTCTTC

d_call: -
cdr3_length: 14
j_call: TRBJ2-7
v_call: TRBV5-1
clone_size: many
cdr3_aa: CASSLAAGVGEQYF
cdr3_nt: TGCGCCAGCAGCTTAGCGGCAGGGGTGGGAGAGCAGTACTTC

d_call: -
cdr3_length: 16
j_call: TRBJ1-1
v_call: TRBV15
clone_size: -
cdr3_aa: CATSRDRPELGTEAFF
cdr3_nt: TGTGCCACCAGCAGAGATCGTCCCGAATTGGGCACTGAAGCTTTCTTT

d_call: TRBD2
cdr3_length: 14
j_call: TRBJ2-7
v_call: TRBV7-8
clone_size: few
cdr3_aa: CASSLGGLVYEQYF
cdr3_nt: TGTGCCAGCAGCTTAGGGGGACTAGTCTACGAGCAGTACTTC

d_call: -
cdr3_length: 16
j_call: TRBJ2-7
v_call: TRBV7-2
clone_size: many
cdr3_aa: CASSLFALASGYEQYF
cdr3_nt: TGTGCCAGCAGCTTATTTGCCCTAGCGAGCGGCTACGAGCAGTACTTC

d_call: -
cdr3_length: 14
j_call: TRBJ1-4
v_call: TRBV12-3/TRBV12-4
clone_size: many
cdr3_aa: CASSFSTGNEKLFF
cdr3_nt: TGTGCCAGCAGTTTTTCGACGGGAAATGAAAAACTGTTTTTT

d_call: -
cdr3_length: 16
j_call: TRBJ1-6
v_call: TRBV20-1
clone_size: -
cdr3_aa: CSADAPPASNNSPLHF
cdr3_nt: TGCAGTGCAGACGCACCCCCAGCTTCTAATAATTCACCCCTCCACTTT

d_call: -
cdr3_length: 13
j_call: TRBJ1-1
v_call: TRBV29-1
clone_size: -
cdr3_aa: CSVQRTEETEAFF
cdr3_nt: TGCAGCGTGCAGAGGACGGAGGAGACTGAAGCTTTCTTT

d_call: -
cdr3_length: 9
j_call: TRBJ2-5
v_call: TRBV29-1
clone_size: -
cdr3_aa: CSVPETQYF
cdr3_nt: TGCAGCGTCCCGGAGACCCAGTACTTC

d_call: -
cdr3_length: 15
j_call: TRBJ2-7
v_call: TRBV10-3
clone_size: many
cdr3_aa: CAISELQGAGYEQYF
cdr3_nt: TGTGCCATCAGTGAGTTACAGGGCGCGGGCTACGAGCAGTACTTC

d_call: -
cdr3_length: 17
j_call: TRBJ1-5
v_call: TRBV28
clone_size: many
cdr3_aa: CASSPPPRVRSNQPQHF
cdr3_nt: TGTGCCAGCAGTCCACCCCCCCGTGTCCGGAGCAATCAGCCCCAGCATTTT

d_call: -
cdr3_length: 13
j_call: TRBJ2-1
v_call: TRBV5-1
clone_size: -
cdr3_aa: CASSFWVGNEQFF
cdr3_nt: TGCGCCAGCAGCTTTTGGGTCGGCAATGAGCAGTTCTTC

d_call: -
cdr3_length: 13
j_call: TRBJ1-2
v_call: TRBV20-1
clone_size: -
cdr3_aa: CSASRNGNYGYTF
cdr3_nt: TGCAGTGCTAGTAGAAATGGGAACTATGGCTACACCTTC

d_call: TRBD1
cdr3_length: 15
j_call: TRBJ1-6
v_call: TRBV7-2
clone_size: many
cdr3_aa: CASSFGQGENSPLHF
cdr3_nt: TGTGCCAGCAGCTTTGGACAGGGTGAGAATTCACCCCTCCACTTT

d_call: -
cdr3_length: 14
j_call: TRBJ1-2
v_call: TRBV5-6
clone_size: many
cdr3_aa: CASSPPYSNYGYTF
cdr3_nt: TGTGCCAGCAGTCCACCGTACAGTAACTATGGCTACACCTTC

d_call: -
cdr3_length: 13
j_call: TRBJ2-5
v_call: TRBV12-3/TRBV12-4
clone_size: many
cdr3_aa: CASSLAGSKTQYF
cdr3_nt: TGTGCCAGCAGTTTAGCAGGGTCGAAGACCCAGTACTTC

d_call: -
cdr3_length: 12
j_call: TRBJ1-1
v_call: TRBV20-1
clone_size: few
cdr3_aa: CSAVLRNTEAFF
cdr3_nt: TGCAGTGCGGTGCTGAGGAACACTGAAGCTTTCTTT

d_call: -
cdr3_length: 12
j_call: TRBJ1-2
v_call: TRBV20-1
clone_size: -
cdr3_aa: CSALRQGYGYTF
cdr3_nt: TGCAGTGCCCTAAGGCAAGGCTATGGCTACACCTTC

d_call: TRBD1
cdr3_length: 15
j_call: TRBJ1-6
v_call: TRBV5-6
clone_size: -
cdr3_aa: CASSGGQGLDSPLHF
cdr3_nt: TGTGCCAGCAGCGGCGGACAGGGGTTAGATTCACCCCTCCACTTT

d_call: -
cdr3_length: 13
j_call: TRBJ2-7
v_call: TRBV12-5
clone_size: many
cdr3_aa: CASGLSGTHEQYF
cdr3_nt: TGTGCTAGTGGTTTGTCCGGTACCCACGAGCAGTACTTC

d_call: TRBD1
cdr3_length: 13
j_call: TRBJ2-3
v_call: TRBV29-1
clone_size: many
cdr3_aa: CSVPDRVSDTQYF
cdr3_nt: TGCAGCGTACCGGACAGGGTCTCAGATACGCAGTATTTT

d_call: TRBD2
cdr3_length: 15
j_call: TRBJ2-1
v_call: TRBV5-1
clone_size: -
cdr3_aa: CATSASGSIHNEQFF
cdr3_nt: TGCGCCACCTCAGCTAGCGGGAGTATCCACAATGAGCAGTTCTTC

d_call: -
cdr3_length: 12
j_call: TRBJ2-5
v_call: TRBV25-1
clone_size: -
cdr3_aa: CASALFGSTQYF
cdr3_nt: TGTGCCAGCGCCCTCTTCGGGTCGACCCAGTACTTC

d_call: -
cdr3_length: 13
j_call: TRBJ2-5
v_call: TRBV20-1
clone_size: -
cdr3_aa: CSASLAAQETQYF
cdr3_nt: TGCAGTGCTAGTCTGGCGGCCCAAGAGACCCAGTACTTC

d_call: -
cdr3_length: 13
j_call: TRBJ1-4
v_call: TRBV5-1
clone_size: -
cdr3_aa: CASSLSPDEKLFF
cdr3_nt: TGCGCCAGCAGCTTATCGCCAGATGAAAAACTGTTTTTT

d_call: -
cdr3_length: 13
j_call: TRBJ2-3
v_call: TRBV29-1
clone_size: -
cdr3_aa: CSVEDLTPNTQYF
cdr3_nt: TGCAGCGTTGAAGATCTCACACCCAATACGCAGTATTTT

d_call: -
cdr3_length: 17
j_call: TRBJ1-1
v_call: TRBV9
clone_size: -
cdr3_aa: CASSARPTTPPNTEAFF
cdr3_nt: TGTGCCAGCAGCGCTAGACCCACGACTCCCCCGAACACTGAAGCTTTCTTT

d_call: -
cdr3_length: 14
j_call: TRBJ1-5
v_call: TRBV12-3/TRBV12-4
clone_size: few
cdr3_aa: CASSFRISNQPQHF
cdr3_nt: TGTGCCAGCAGTTTCCGCATTAGCAATCAGCCCCAGCATTTT

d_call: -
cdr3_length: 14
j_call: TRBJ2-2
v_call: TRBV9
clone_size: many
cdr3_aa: CASAADPNTGELFF
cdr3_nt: TGTGCCAGCGCGGCGGATCCGAACACCGGGGAGCTGTTTTTT

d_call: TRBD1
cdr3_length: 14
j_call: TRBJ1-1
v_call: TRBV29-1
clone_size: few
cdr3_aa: CSVERGGGNTEAFF
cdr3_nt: TGCAGCGTTGAACGAGGGGGCGGAAACACTGAAGCTTTCTTT

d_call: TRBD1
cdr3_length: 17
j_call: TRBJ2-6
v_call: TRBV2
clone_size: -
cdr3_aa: CASSAGTGRSGANVLTF
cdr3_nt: TGTGCCAGCAGTGCCGGGACAGGACGCTCTGGGGCCAACGTCCTGACTTTC

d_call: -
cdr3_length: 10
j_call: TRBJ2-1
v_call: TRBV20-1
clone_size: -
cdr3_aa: CSASGLAQFF
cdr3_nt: TGCAGTGCTAGCGGCCTTGCGCAGTTCTTC

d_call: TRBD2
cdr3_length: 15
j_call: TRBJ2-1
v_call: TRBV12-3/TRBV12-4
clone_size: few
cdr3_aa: CASSEGVAGGGEQFF
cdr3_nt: TGTGCCAGCAGCGAGGGAGTAGCGGGAGGTGGTGAGCAGTTCTTC

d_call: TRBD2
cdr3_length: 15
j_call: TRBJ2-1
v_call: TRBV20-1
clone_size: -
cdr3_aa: CSARLAGRGYNEQFF
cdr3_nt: TGCAGTGCTAGACTAGCGGGGAGGGGATACAATGAGCAGTTCTTC

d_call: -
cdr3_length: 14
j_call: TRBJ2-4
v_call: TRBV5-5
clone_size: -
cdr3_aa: CATRMGTAKNIQYF
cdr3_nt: TGTGCCACCAGGATGGGGACAGCCAAAAACATTCAGTACTTC

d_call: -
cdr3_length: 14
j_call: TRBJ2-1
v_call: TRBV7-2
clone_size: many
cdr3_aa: CASSLGGSHNEQFF
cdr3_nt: TGTGCCAGCAGCTTAGGGGGGTCCCACAATGAGCAGTTCTTC

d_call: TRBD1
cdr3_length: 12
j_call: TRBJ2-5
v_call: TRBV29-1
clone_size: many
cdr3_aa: CSADRGEETQYF
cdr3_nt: TGCAGCGCGGACAGGGGGGAAGAGACCCAGTACTTC

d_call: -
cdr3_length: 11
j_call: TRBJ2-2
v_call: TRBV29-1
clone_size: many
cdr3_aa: CSVRNTGELFF
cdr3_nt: TGCAGCGTGAGGAACACCGGGGAGCTGTTTTTT

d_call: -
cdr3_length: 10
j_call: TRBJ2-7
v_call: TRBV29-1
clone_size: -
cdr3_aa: CSVEEYEQYF
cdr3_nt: TGCAGCGTTGAGGAGTACGAGCAGTACTTC